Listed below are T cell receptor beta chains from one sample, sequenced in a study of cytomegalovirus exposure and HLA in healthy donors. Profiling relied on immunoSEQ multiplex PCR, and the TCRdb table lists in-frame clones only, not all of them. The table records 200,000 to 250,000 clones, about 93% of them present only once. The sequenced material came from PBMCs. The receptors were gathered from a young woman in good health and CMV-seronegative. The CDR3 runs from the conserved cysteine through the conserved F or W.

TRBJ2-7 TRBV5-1 CASSKGQGNGEQYF
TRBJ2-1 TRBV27 CASSPETGGLSEQFF
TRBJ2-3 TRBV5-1 CASGWTSSSTDTQYF
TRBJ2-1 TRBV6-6 CASRSGLNAYNEQFF
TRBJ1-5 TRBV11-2 CASSLDLGSNQPQHF
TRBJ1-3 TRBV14 CASSLHRGNSGNTIYF
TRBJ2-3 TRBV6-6 CASRAGVANTDTQYF
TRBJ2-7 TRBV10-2 CASSMAGGSYEQYF
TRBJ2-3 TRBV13 CASSFRGGPGDTQYF
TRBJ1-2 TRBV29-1 CSARDSYGYTF
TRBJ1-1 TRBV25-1 CASSLGTEAFF
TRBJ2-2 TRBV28 CASSSVAGGTTGELFF
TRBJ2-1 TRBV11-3 CASSPRGGPSYNEQFF
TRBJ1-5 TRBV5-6 CASSLGGGASNQPQHF
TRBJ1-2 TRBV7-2 CASSLRSVEGYTF
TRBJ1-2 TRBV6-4 CASSAQGEYGYTF
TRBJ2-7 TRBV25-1 CASSELAGEKYEQYF
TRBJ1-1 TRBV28 CASSSGTVNTEAFF
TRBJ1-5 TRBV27 CASSLRAQGYQPQHF
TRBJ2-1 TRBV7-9 CASSPNVANEQFF
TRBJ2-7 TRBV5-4 CASSATSGRAQQYF
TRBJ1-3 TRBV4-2 CASSPTGSGNTIYF
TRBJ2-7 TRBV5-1 CASRAGQPAYEQYF
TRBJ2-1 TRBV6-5 CAFGSRGDEQFF
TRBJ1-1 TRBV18 CASSPFSGESRTEAFF
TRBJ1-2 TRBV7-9 CASSSHRGINGYTF
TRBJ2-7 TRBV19 CASSIDGAGRVYEQYF
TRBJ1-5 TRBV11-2 CASSQGTHRHQPQHF
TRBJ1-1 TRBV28 CASTLGRVGAEAFF
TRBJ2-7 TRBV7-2 CASSLVGGTEQYF
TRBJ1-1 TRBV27 CASSIQGANTEAFF
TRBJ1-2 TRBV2 CASSEVEGRGYTF
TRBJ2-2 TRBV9 CASSPRGTGELFF
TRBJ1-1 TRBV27 CASKTLRGGETEAFF
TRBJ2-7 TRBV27 CASSNRGYEQYF
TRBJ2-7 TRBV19 CATSDRLVFEQYF
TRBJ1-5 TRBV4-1 CASSQDRGQGTNQPQHF
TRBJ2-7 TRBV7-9 CASSPREGAGEQYF
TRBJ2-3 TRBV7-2 CATRGGRFSDTQYF
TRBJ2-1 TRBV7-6 CASKFLGTGENEQFF